The 15 T cell receptor beta chains below were found in one sample sequenced in a study of OX40 agonist ivuxolimab in advanced cancers. Generated by immunoSEQ multiplex PCR, the TCRdb table keeps only in-frame clones and is missing some. The sample consists of about 47,000 clones, around 84% of them appearing once. Sample: CD4+ or CD8+ T cells sorted from blood, taken in a trial of the OX40 agonist ivuxolimab. Receptors were obtained from an adult with an advanced solid tumor such as melanoma, head and neck, liver or kidney cancer.

V usage is TRBV19 and J usage is TRBJ2-1, with 9 bases aligning to TRBD2. The CDR3 has 16 residues. V shed 6 bases and J 6 bases; nucleotides not matched to a gene: 12. Germline lookup yields CDR1 LNHDA and CDR2 SQIVND (reference sequence). DNA of the CDR3: TGTGCCAGTAGAGGAGGCGGCGGGAGGGCCGCCAATGAGCAGTTCTTC. It specifies CASRGGGGRAANEQFF.

Written as DNA, the CDR3 is TGTGCCAGCATCCAAGCGGGGACAGGGTCGGTCCCCTACGAGCAGTACTTC. Translation gives CASIQAGTGSVPYEQYF. V is TRBV27 and J is TRBJ2-7; 9 bases fit TRBD1. The CDR3 is 17 amino acids. Per germline, CDR1 MNHEY and CDR2 SMNVEV (reference sequence). Germline trimming cut 7 bases from V and 2 bases from J; bases unmatched to any gene: 15.

The J gene is TRBJ1-3, the V gene TRBV7-8; 10 bases are shared with TRBD1. The junction had 5 bases not matched to a gene; V was cut back by 1 base and J by 2 bases. Germline V CDR1 and CDR2: SGHVS, FQNEAQ. This CDR3 comprises 17 residues. The CDR3, as DNA: TGTGCCAGCAGCTTAGGGACAGGGGGTTCCGCTGGAAACACCATATATTTT. It codes for CASSLGTGGSAGNTIYF.

The chain uses TRBV15 and TRBJ2-5, with TRBD2 matching over 10 bases. The CDR3 contains 16 residues. From germline, CDR1 is LNHNV and CDR2 YYDKDF (reference sequence). J gave up 3 bases and V 1 base, and 5 bases lay outside the gene matches. CDR3 sequence (DNA): TGTGCCACCAGCAGAGCCGGGCTAGCGGGAGAAGAGACCCAGTACTTC. It yields the protein CATSRAGLAGEETQYF.

This chain connects TRBV7-8 to TRBJ2-1, with a weak D call TRBD1 (6 bases). The CDR3 loop spans 18 amino acids. Trimming removed 1 base at V and 10 bases at J, with 26 bases between. CDR1 SGHVS and CDR2 FQNEAQ come from the germline V gene. CDR3 nucleotides: TGTGCCAGCAGCTTAGGGTTCGCAGGGGTGTCGCCGCAACCGGAGCAGTTCTTC. It specifies CASSLGFAGVSPQPEQFF.

J is TRBJ2-3 and V is TRBV5-1; TRBD1 might be the D (6 bases). The germline V and J ends were trimmed by 0 bases and 2 bases, with 13 bases remaining between them. The V gene's germline CDR1 is SGHRS and CDR2 YFSETQ. The CDR3 consists of 16 residues. The CDR3 sequence: CASSLAGTPDTDTQYF. In nucleotides, the CDR3 is TGCGCCAGCAGCTTGGCTGGGACACCCGACACAGATACGCAGTATTTT.

This clone came up a few times. The chain carries TRBV29-1 and TRBJ2-7, with 11 positions matching TRBD2. From germline, CDR1 is SQVTM and CDR2 ANQGSEA. Germline trimming cut 6 bases from V and 4 bases from J; bases unmatched to any gene: 23. The CDR3 extends over 19 amino acids. CDR3 sequence reads: CSVPLLARLAGYTLYEQYF. DNA for the CDR3: TGCAGCGTCCCCTTACTGGCGAGACTAGCGGGATATACTTTGTACGAGCAGTACTTC.

The chain has TRBV5-1 and TRBJ2-3, with D maybe TRBD2 (6 bases). Trimming cost V 0 bases and J 1 base, with 9 bases left between them. The CDR3 is made up of 15 amino acids. Germline V lookup: CDR1 SGHRS, CDR2 YFSETQ. CDR3 nucleotide sequence: TGCGCCAGCAGCTTGGCGGCGGGACGCACAGATACGCAGTATTTT. Encoded protein: CASSLAAGRTDTQYF. Combining the CDR3 with reference TRBV5-1 and TRBJ2-3 gives the whole variable domain KAGVTQTPRYLIKTRGQQVTLSCSPISGHRSVSWYQQTPGQGLQFLFEYFSETQRNKGNFPGRFSGRQFSNSRSEMNVSTLELGDSALYLCASSLAAGRTDTQYFGPGTRLTVL.

This chain connects TRBV18 to TRBJ2-2, with TRBD2 matching over 11 bases. CDR3 length: 15 amino acids. Germline V gene sequence: CDR1 KGHSH, CDR2 LQKENI. V shed 3 bases and J 6 bases; nucleotides not matched to a gene: 3. CDR3 nucleotide sequence: TGTGCCAGCTCACCTGAGACTAGCGGGGCCGGGGAGCTGTTTTTT. It is translated as CASSPETSGAGELFF.

This chain links TRBV19 with TRBJ2-2; TRBD1 agrees at 7 bases. Germline CDR1 is LNHDA and CDR2 is SQIVND (reference sequence). J was trimmed by 4 bases and V by 9 bases; bases with no gene match: 5. This CDR3 spans 13 amino acids. The CDR3 region has the DNA TGTGCCAGCGACAGGGTAGGCACCGGGGAGCTGTTTTTT. This codes for CASDRVGTGELFF.

There are a few counts of this clone. The chain employs TRBV6-5 and TRBJ1-1, with D maybe TRBD1 (5 bases). With 7 bases removed from V and 6 bases from J, the gap between germline ends came to 21 bases. This CDR3 comprises 15 residues. Germline CDR1 MNHEY, CDR2 SVGAGI. The CDR3 DNA follows: TGTGCCAGCAACCCCCGGAGGGACCATAACCCTGAAGCTTTCTTT. It specifies CASNPRRDHNPEAFF.

The V gene is TRBV28, the J gene TRBJ2-2; TRBD1 aligns across 8 bases. Germline-derived CDR1 and CDR2 are MDHEN and SYDVKM. The CDR3 totals 15 residues. The J segment lost 5 bases and the V segment lost 3 bases, leaving 5 bases of the junction unmatched. In DNA, the CDR3 is TGTGCCAGCAGTTTGTGGCAGGGGGCGACCGGGGAGCTGTTTTTT. Translation: CASSLWQGATGELFF.

This clone was counted between two and nine times. The J gene is TRBJ1-3, the V gene TRBV28, with 8 bases that match TRBD1. The CDR3 sequence is 15 residues long. V lost 6 bases and J lost 9; bases outside the gene matches: 13. Looked up from germline, CDR1 is MDHEN and CDR2 is SYDVKM. The CDR3 region is CASSLRDRFEGTIYF. CDR3 nucleotide sequence: TGTGCCAGCAGCCTTCGGGACAGGTTCGAGGGCACCATATATTTT.

This clone was found a few times. The chain employs TRBV6-1 and TRBJ1-1, with no clear D. Germline CDR1 is MNHNS and CDR2 is SASEGT. There are 14 residues in the CDR3. Trimming left V 8 bases short and J 0 bases short, with 13 bases between. For the CDR3, the DNA is TGTGCCAGCCACCTCCACCTTATGAACACTGAAGCTTTCTTT. Encoded protein: CASHLHLMNTEAFF.

The chain links TRBV7-9 to TRBJ2-5; D unclear. CDR1 and CDR2 (germline): SEHNR, FQNEAQ (reference sequence). V lost 5 bases, J lost 5 bases, and 6 bases lay in between. The CDR3 extends over 11 amino acids. CDR3 region: CASSPWETQYF. The CDR3 nucleotides read TGTGCCAGCAGCCCTTGGGAGACCCAGTACTTC.